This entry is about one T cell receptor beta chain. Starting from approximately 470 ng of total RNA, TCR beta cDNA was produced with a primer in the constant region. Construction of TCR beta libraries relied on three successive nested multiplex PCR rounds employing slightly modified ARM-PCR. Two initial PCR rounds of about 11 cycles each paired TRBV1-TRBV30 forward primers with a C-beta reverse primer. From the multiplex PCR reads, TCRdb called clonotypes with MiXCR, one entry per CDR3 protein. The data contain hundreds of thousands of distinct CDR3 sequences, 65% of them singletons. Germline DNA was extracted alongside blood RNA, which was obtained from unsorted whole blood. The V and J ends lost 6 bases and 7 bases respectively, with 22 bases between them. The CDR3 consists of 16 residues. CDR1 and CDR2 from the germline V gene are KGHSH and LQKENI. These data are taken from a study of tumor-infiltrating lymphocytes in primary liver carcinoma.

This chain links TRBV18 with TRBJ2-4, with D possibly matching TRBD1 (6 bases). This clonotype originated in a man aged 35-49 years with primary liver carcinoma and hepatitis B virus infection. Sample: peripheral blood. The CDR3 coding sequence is TGTGCCAGCTCCCTAACCCGGCCGGGAAGGGGGAACATTCAGTACTTC. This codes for CASSLTRPGRGNIQYF.